The present T cell receptor (beta chain) was sequenced within a study of early T cells in non-severe SARS-CoV-2 infection. Concerning this clonotype: Its specificity is unknown.

Study outcomes and limitations: Anti-spike CD8 specificities were favored by VDJdb matching, whose results missed private and CD4 specificities.

CDR1 ENHRY and CDR2 SYGVKD come from the germline V gene. The CDR3 consists of 15 residues. J gave up 2 bases and V 4 bases, and 5 bases lay outside the gene matches. The library protocol tagged individual cDNA molecules with unique molecular identifiers. TCRdb itself ran the 5' RACE reads through MiXCR, one entry per CDR3 protein. Of about 76,000 distinct CDR3 sequences in the sample, approximately 12% were seen once. This receptor was obtained from an adult who was a healthcare worker with PCR-confirmed SARS-CoV-2 infection or an uninfected control (not recorded which). The genes are TRBV10-3 and TRBJ2-3; TRBD1 matches 8 bases. Input material: whole blood. The CDR3 DNA follows: TGTGCCATCAGTGTGGGACAGGAGACCACAGATACGCAGTATTTT. Translating it yields CAISVGQETTDTQYF.